The 26 T cell receptor beta chains below were found in one sample sequenced in a study of blood T cell repertoires in COVID-19. Profiled with immunoSEQ multiplex PCR; TCRdb holds only in-frame clones, not every one. This table has about 220,000 clones, 75% to 90% appearing once. Sequencing used peripheral blood. The receptors were gathered from a woman aged 80 or over with COVID-19, enrolled during active disease.

This clone has more than one count but fewer than ten. The chain employs TRBV11-1 and TRBJ1-1, with D perhaps matching TRBD1 (6 bases). This CDR3 spans 13 amino acids. Trimming left V 6 bases short and J 1 base short, with 9 bases between. Germline V CDR1 and CDR2: SGHAT, FQDESV (reference sequence). The CDR3, as DNA: TGTGCCAGCAGTAACAGGGCGAACACTGAAGCTTTCTTT. Protein sequence: CASSNRANTEAFF.

V is TRBV7-2 and J is TRBJ1-2; the match to TRBD1 covers 7 bases. Trimming removed 4 bases from V and 7 bases from J; junction bases left unmatched: 3. Germline V gives CDR1 SGHTA, CDR2 FQGNSA. This CDR3 has 12 residues. The CDR3 bases are TGTGCCAGCAGCTCGTCAGGGGGTGGCTACACCTTC. Translated: CASSSSGGGYTF.

V and J are TRBV18 and TRBJ1-1; TRBD1 matches 7 bases. The CDR3 consists of 14 residues. CDR1 is KGHSH, CDR2 LQKENI, per germline. J was trimmed by 1 base and V by 4 bases; bases with no gene match: 3. The CDR3 sequence: CASSRQGPNTEAFF. The DNA of the CDR3 is TGTGCCAGCTCACGACAGGGCCCGAACACTGAAGCTTTCTTT.

V and J are TRBV19 and TRBJ2-5; 8 bases are a match to TRBD1. V shed 5 bases, J shed 4 bases, and the junction held 9 bases outside the gene matches. This CDR3 comprises 15 residues. Germline assignment: CDR1 LNHDA and CDR2 SQIVND (reference sequence). In nucleotides, the CDR3 is TGTGCCAGTAGTCTCCGACAGGGGCGGGGAGAGACCCAGTACTTC. This translates into CASSLRQGRGETQYF. Full variable domain (missing parts from reference TRBV19 and TRBJ2-5): DGGITQSPKYLFRKEGQNVTLSCEQNLNHDAMYWYRQDPGQGLRLIYYSQIVNDFQKGDIAEGYSVSREKKESFPLTVTSAQKNPTAFYLCASSLRQGRGETQYFGPGTRLLVL.

This chain connects TRBV6-5 to TRBJ1-1, with 7 bases aligning to TRBD1. Unmatched junction bases numbered 9, after V lost 7 bases and J lost 1 base. The CDR3 has 15 amino acids. Germline V gene lookup returns CDR1 MNHEY and CDR2 SVGAGI. The CDR3 DNA reads TGTGCCAGCAATCAAGGGTCAGGGGGGAACACTGAAGCTTTCTTT. Residues: CASNQGSGGNTEAFF.

The chain uses TRBV12-5 and TRBJ1-3, with 7 positions matching TRBD1. The CDR3 is 15 residues long. V was pared by 5 bases and J by 3 bases, with 7 bases of the junction left unmatched. Germline V CDR1 and CDR2: LGHNT, FRNRAP. CDR3 nucleotides: TGTGCTAGTGGTCCGACAGGGTTAGGTGGAAACACCATATATTTT. It is translated as CASGPTGLGGNTIYF. The variable domain in full, completed from reference TRBV12-5 and TRBJ1-3, reads DARVTQTPRHKVTEMGQEVTMRCQPILGHNTVFWYRQTMMQGLELLAYFRNRAPLDDSGMPKDRFSAEMPDATLATLKIQPSEPRDSAVYFCASGPTGLGGNTIYFGEGSWLTVV.

CDR3 sequence (DNA): TGTGCCAGCAGAGGGACAGCAGGCTACACCTTC. Encoded protein: CASRGTAGYTF. V and J are TRBV6-5 and TRBJ1-2, with TRBD1 matching over 7 bases. The junction had 3 bases not matched to a gene; V was cut back by 6 bases and J by 8 bases. This CDR3 has 11 amino acids. CDR1 is MNHEY and CDR2 is SVGAGI in the germline V gene.

The chain combines TRBV6-2 or TRBV6-3 with TRBJ1-2, with TRBD1 identical over 10 bases. The CDR3 sequence is 15 residues long. V lost 6 bases and J lost 4; bases outside the gene matches: 8. Germline V lookup: CDR1 MNHEY, CDR2 SVGEGT. In DNA form, the CDR3 reads TGTGCCAGCAGCCGCCCCGGGACAGGGGTCTATGGCTACACCTTC. Amino acids: CASSRPGTGVYGYTF.

V usage is TRBV15 and J usage is TRBJ2-1, with TRBD1 identical over 8 bases. Germline V gene data show CDR1 as LNHNV and CDR2 as YYDKDF (reference sequence). The CDR3 is 15 amino acids. V gave up 2 bases and J gave up 8 bases; unmatched junction bases: 8. Written as DNA, the CDR3 is TGTGCCACCAGCAGACCCTCAGGGGGCGTCGATGAGCAGTTCTTC. Translation gives CATSRPSGGVDEQFF.

This clone came up a few times. This chain uses TRBV6-5 with TRBJ1-1; no definite D call. CDR1 MNHEY and CDR2 SVGAGI come from the germline V gene. The CDR3 has 13 amino acids. The CDR3 DNA follows: TGTGCGGTAGGGCGACGGGGAAGGGCTGAAGCTTTCTTT. It specifies CAVGRRGRAEAFF.

V usage is TRBV27 and J usage is TRBJ1-2; 8 bases align to TRBD1. V was pared by 6 bases and J by 6 bases, with 12 bases of the junction left unmatched. Germline values: CDR1 MNHEY, CDR2 SMNVEV (reference sequence). This CDR3 spans 15 amino acids. As DNA, the CDR3 is TGTGCCAGCAGATACCGCACAGGGGGTAGTAATGGCTACACCTTC. Protein: CASRYRTGGSNGYTF.

For the CDR3, the DNA is TGTGCCAGTAAGGGACAGGGGTGGGAAGGCTACACCTTC. Protein product: CASKGQGWEGYTF. This sequence joins TRBV28 and TRBJ1-2; 10 positions match TRBD1. J was trimmed by 8 bases and V by 9 bases; bases with no gene match: 9. Germline assignment: CDR1 MDHEN and CDR2 SYDVKM. This CDR3 is built from 13 residues.

The chain joins TRBV6-2 or TRBV6-3 to TRBJ2-1; a possible D gene is TRBD2 (6 bases). The CDR3 totals 14 residues. The V end lost 6 bases, the J end lost 8 bases, and 17 bases lay between the germline ends. CDR1 and CDR2 from the germline V gene are MNHEY and SVGEGT. CDR3 coding DNA: TGTGCCAGCAGCTTGGGGGGAATTATCGATGAGCAGTTCTTC. As protein: CASSLGGIIDEQFF.

This clone was seen only a few times. The chain employs TRBV25-1 and TRBJ1-1, with D uncertain. The germline gives CDR1 MGHDK, CDR2 SYGVNS. Trimming left V 8 bases short and J 0 bases short, with 13 bases between. CDR3 size: 14 residues. Written as DNA, the CDR3 is TGTGCCAGCCAACAGCCAGGCTTGAACACTGAAGCTTTCTTT. Its translation is CASQQPGLNTEAFF. Full variable domain (rest looked up from reference TRBV25-1 and TRBJ1-1): EADIYQTPRYLVIGTGKKITLECSQTMGHDKMYWYQQDPGMELHLIHYSYGVNSTEKGDLSSESTVSRIRTEHFPLTLESARPSHTSQYLCASQQPGLNTEAFFGQGTRLTVV.

V and J are TRBV28 and TRBJ1-2; no clear D gene. CDR3 size: 12 residues. V lost 8 bases, J lost 5 bases, and 12 bases lay in between. Looked up from germline, CDR1 is MDHEN and CDR2 is SYDVKM. CDR3: CASGSIIYGYTF. The CDR3 nucleotides are TGTGCCAGCGGTAGCATCATTTATGGCTACACCTTC.

V and J are TRBV5-1 and TRBJ1-4; 8 bases agree with TRBD1. This CDR3 is 14 amino acids long. V was pared by 5 bases and J by 4 bases, with 4 bases of the junction left unmatched. CDR1 and CDR2 (germline): SGHRS, YFSETQ. CDR3 DNA: TGCGCCAGCAGTCCAGACAGGGGTAATGAAAAACTGTTTTTT. Translated: CASSPDRGNEKLFF.

This clone was seen only a few times. The J gene is TRBJ2-2, the V gene TRBV7-9; D perhaps matches TRBD2 (5 bases). The ends were cut back, 5 bases at V and 1 base at J, with 11 bases in the middle. This CDR3 contains 15 residues. Germline values: CDR1 SEHNR, CDR2 FQNEAQ (reference sequence). The CDR3 loop reads CASSAPRGNTGELFF. Written as DNA, the CDR3 is TGTGCCAGCAGCGCGCCCCGGGGGAACACCGGGGAGCTGTTTTTT.

The chain links TRBV3-1 (or the pseudogene TRBV3-2) to TRBJ1-5; the D gene is possibly TRBD1 (5 bases). Trimming cost V 4 bases and J 0 bases, with 7 bases left between them. In germline, CDR1 is LGHDT, CDR2 YNNKEL (reference sequence). The CDR3 has 14 amino acids. The CDR3 sequence: CASSRGGSNQPQHF. DNA for the CDR3: TGTGCCAGCAGCCGGGGGGGTAGCAATCAGCCCCAGCATTTT.

CDR3 residues: CASSLQGTSNQPQHF. CDR3 in DNA: TGTGCCAGCAGCTTACAGGGGACTAGCAATCAGCCCCAGCATTTT. This rearrangement joins TRBV7-2 to TRBJ1-5, with D possibly matching TRBD1 (6 bases). Trimming removed 2 bases at V and 0 bases at J, with 8 bases between. The CDR3 is 15 residues long. CDR1 and CDR2 (germline): SGHTA, FQGNSA.

The chain recombines TRBV19 with TRBJ1-3; possibly TRBD1 for D (5 bases). Germline V gene sequence: CDR1 LNHDA, CDR2 SQIVND (reference sequence). Trimming stripped 8 bases from V and 5 bases from J, with 10 bases between. The CDR3 has 12 amino acids. CDR3 loop: CASGGTRNTIYF. DNA of the CDR3: TGTGCCAGTGGGGGGACGCGAAACACCATATATTTT.

V and J are TRBV12-3 or TRBV12-4 and TRBJ1-1; D not certain. The CDR3 covers 11 residues. V was cut by 6 bases and J by 2 bases, with 4 bases left in between. CDR3 sequence (DNA): TGTGCCAGCAGGCGAAACACTGAAGCTTTCTTT. This sequence encodes CASRRNTEAFF.

The chain carries TRBV3-1 (or the pseudogene TRBV3-2) and TRBJ1-4; no firm D call. Germline-derived CDR1 and CDR2 are LGHDT and YNNKEL (reference sequence). The CDR3 is made up of 14 amino acids. V lost 4 bases, J lost 8 bases, and 14 bases lay in between. CDR3 residues: CASSPWQEDEKLFF. The CDR3 DNA sequence: TGTGCCAGCAGCCCGTGGCAGGAGGACGAAAAACTGTTTTTT.

V gene TRBV20-1 combines with J gene TRBJ1-2, with D perhaps matching TRBD1 (5 bases). CDR3 length equals 11 residues. V was trimmed by 6 bases and J by 6 bases, leaving 11 bases between them. In germline, CDR1 is DFQATT, CDR2 SNEGSKA (reference sequence). As DNA, the CDR3 is TGCAGTGCATCGCGGGGGAATGGCTACACCTTC. The encoded protein is CSASRGNGYTF.

The J gene is TRBJ2-5, the V gene TRBV5-1; a weak D match, TRBD2 (5 bases). Trimming removed 0 bases from V and 1 base from J, with 10 bases in between. CDR3 length: 15 residues. Germline loops: CDR1 SGHRS, CDR2 YFSETQ. In DNA form, the CDR3 reads TGCGCCAGCAGCTTGGCCGCGGGTGTCCAAGAGACCCAGTACTTC. Protein sequence: CASSLAAGVQETQYF.

The chain couples TRBV2 to TRBJ1-6; D is possibly TRBD1 (6 bases). The CDR3 consists of 14 residues. V gave up 11 bases and J gave up 3 bases, with 14 bases separating them. Germline CDR1 reads SNHLY; CDR2 reads FYNNEI. The CDR3 reads CASEVDSYNSPLHF. The CDR3 region has the DNA TGTGCCTCCGAGGTGGACAGCTATAATTCACCCCTCCACTTT.

The V and J genes are TRBV10-3 and TRBJ2-1, with 9 bases identical to TRBD2. The V segment lost 4 bases and the J segment 5 bases; nucleotides outside the gene matches: 6. This CDR3 has 15 amino acids. The germline gives CDR1 ENHRY, CDR2 SYGVKD. The CDR3, as DNA: TGTGCCATCAGTGCGGCGACTAGCGGTAACAATGAGCAGTTCTTC. Translating gives CAISAATSGNNEQFF.